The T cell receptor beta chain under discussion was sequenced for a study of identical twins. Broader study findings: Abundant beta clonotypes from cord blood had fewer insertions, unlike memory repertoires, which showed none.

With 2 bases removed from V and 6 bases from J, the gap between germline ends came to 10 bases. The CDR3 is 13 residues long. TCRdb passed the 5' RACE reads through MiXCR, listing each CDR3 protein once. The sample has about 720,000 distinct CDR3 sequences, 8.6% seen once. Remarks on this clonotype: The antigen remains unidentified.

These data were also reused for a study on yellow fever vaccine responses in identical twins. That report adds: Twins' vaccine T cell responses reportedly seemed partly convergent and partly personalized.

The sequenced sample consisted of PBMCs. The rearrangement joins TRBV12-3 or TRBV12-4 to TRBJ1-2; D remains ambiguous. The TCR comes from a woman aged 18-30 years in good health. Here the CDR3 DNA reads TGTGCCAGCAGTTTATCCTACATGGATGGCTACACCTTC. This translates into CASSLSYMDGYTF.